This T cell receptor beta chain was sequenced during a study of PD-L1 blockade in urothelial cancer. Study overall: At 6 weeks and at 3 weeks (second dose) after treatment start, blood was analyzed.

The data were produced by immunoSEQ multiplex PCR, yet TCRdb's version contains in-frame clones alone and is incomplete. The sample contains 70,000 to 80,000 clones, 70% to 90% of which appear only once. As for time point: pretreatment peripheral blood. The V gene's germline CDR1 is MNHNY and CDR2 SVGAGI (reference sequence). V was shortened by 8 bases and J by 11 bases, with 24 bases between the two germline ends. The CDR3 loop spans 15 amino acids. This sequence originates from a man in his forties with urothelial cancer. The sample in question was PBMCs, obtained around atezolizumab (anti-PD-L1) treatment. V is TRBV6-6 and J is TRBJ1-4, with a possible D match to TRBD1 (6 bases). The CDR3 DNA is TGTGCCAGCTATCAGGGGCTTAGGGGAAAGGAGAAACTGTTTTTT. Amino acids: CASYQGLRGKEKLFF.